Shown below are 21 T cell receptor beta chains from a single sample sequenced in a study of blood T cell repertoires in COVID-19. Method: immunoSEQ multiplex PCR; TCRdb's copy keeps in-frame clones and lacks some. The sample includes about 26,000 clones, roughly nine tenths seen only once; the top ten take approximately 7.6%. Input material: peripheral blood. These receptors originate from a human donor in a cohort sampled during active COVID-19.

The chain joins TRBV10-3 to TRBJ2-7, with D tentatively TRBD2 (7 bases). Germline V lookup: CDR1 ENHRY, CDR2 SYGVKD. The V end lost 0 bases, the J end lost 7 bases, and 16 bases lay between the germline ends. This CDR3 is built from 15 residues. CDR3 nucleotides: TGTGCCATCAGTGAGTCGAGGCGGGGGCCCAGGGAGCAGTACTTC. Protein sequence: CAISESRRGPREQYF.

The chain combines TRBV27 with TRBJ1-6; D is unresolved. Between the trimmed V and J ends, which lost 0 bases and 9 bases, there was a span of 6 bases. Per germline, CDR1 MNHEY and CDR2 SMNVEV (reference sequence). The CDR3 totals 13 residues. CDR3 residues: CASSLSSRSPLHF. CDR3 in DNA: TGTGCCAGCAGTTTATCCTCTCGTTCACCCCTCCACTTT.

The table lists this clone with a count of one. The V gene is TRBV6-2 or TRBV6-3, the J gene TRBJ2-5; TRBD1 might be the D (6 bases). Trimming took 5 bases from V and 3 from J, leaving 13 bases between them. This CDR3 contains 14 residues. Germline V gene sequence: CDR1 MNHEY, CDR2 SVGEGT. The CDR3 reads CASSQDRNKETQYF. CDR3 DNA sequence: TGTGCCAGCAGTCAGGACAGAAATAAAGAGACCCAGTACTTC.

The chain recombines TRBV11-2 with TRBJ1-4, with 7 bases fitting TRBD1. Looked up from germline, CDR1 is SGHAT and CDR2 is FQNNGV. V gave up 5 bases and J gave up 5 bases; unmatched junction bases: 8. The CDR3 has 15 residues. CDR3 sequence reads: CASSPRQGLNEKLFF. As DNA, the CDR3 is TGTGCCAGCAGCCCCCGACAGGGTTTAAATGAAAAACTGTTTTTT.

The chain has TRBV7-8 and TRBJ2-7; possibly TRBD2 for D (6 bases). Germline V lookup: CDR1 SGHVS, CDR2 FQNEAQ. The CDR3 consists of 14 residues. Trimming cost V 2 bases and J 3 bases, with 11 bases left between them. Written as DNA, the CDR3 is TGTGCCAGCAGCTTACTCACTAGCAGCTACGAGCAGTACTTC. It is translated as CASSLLTSSYEQYF.

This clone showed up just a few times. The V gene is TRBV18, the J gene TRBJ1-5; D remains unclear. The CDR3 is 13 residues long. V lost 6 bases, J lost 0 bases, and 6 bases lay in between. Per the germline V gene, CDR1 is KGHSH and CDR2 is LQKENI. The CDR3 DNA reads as TGTGCCAGCTCGTCCAATAGCAATCAGCCCCAGCATTTT. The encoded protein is CASSSNSNQPQHF.

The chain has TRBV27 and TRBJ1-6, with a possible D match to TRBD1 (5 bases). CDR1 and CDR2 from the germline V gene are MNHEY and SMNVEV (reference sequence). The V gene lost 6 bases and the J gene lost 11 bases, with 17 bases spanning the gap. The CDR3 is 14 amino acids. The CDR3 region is CASRPLGGWTPLHF. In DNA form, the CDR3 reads TGTGCCAGCAGACCCTTGGGGGGGTGGACACCCCTCCACTTT.

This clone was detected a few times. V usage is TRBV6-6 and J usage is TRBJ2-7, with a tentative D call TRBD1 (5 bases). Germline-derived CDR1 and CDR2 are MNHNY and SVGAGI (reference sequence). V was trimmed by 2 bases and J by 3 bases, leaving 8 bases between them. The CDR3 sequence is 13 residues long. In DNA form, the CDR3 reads TGTGCCAGCAGTTACCCCCAGGGCTACGAGCAGTACTTC. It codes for CASSYPQGYEQYF.

CDR3 sequence reads: CASSPTRQGGNSPLHF. Written as DNA, the CDR3 is TGTGCCAGCAGTCCGACGCGACAGGGGGGTAATTCACCCCTCCACTTT. The rearrangement links TRBV27 to TRBJ1-6; 9 nucleotides align to TRBD1. The germline V gene encodes CDR1 MNHEY and CDR2 SMNVEV (reference sequence). The CDR3 has 16 amino acids. With 5 bases clipped from V and 6 bases from J, the junction kept 8 bases outside the gene matches.

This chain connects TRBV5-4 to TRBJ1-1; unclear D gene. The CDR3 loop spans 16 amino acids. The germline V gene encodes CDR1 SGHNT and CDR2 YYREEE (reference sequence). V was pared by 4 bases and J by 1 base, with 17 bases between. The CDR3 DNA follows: TGTGCCAGCAGCCCCCGCGGGAGGAAGGGGAACACTGAAGCTTTCTTT. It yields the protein CASSPRGRKGNTEAFF.

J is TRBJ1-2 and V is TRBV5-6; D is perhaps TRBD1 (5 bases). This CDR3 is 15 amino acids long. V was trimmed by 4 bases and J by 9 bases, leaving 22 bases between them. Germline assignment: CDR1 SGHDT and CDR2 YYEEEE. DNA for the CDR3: TGTGCCAGCAGCGTATCAGGGATCGTTGGGAGGAGCTACACCTTC. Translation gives CASSVSGIVGRSYTF.

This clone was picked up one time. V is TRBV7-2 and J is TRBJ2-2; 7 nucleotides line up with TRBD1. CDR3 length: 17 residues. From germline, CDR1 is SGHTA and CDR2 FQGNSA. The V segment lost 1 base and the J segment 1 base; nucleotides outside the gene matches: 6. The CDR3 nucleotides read TGTGCCAGCAGCTTAGAGGCCGGGACAGTGAACACCGGGGAGCTGTTTTTT. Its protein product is CASSLEAGTVNTGELFF.

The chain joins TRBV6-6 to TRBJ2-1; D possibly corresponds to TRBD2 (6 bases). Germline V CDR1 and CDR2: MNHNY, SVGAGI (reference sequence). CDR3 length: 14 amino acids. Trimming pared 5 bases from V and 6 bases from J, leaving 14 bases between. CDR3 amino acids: CASSDRGGANEQFF. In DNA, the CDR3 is TGTGCCAGCAGTGACCGGGGCGGGGCCAATGAGCAGTTCTTC.

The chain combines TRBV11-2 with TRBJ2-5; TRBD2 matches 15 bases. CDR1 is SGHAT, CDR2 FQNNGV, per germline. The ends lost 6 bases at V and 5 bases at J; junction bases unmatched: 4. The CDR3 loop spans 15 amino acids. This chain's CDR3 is CASSRTSGGVETQYF. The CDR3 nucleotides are TGTGCCAGCAGTCGGACTAGCGGGGGGGTGGAGACCCAGTACTTC.

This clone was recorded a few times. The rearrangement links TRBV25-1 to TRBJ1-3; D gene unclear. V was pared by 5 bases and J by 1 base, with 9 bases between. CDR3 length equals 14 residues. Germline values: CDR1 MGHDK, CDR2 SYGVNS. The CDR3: CASSHSYSGNTIYF. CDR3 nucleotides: TGTGCCAGCAGTCACAGCTATTCTGGAAACACCATATATTTT.

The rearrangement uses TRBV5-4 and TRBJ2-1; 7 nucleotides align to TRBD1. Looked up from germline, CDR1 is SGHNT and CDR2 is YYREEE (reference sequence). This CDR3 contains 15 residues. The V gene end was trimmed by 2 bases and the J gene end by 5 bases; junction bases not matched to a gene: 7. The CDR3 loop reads CASSFPGTDDNEQFF. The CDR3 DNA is TGTGCCAGCAGCTTCCCGGGGACAGACGACAATGAGCAGTTCTTC.

The CDR3 nucleotides read TGCGCCAGCAGCCAAGAGGCGGCGGGGGGCACAGATACGCAGTATTTT. Its translation: CASSQEAAGGTDTQYF. This chain joins TRBV4-1 and TRBJ2-3, with 7 bases fitting TRBD2. The germline V gene encodes CDR1 MGHRA and CDR2 YSYEKL. The CDR3 is 16 residues long. Trimming removed 0 bases from V and 1 base from J; junction bases left unmatched: 4.

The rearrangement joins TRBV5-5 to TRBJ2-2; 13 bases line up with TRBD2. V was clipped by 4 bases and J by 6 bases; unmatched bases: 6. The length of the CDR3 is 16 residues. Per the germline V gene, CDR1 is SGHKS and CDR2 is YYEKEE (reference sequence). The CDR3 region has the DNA TGTGCCAGCAGCCAAACTAGCGGGGGGGCCTCCGGGGAGCTGTTTTTT. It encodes CASSQTSGGASGELFF.

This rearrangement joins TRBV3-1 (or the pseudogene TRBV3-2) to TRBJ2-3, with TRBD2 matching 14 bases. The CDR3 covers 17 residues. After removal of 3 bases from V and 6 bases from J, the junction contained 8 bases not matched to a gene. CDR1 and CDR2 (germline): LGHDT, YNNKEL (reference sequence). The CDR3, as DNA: TGTGCCAGCAGCCACCAAGGGACTAGCGGGAGACTGGATACGCAGTATTTT. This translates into CASSHQGTSGRLDTQYF.

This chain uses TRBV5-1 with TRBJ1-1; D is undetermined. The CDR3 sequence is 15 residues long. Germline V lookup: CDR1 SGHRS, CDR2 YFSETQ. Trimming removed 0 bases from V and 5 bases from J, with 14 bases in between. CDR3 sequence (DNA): TGCGCCAGCAGCTTGGAGCCGGGGTTGGGTACTGAAGCTTTCTTT. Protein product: CASSLEPGLGTEAFF. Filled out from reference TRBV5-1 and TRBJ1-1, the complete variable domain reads KAGVTQTPRYLIKTRGQQVTLSCSPISGHRSVSWYQQTPGQGLQFLFEYFSETQRNKGNFPGRFSGRQFSNSRSEMNVSTLELGDSALYLCASSLEPGLGTEAFFGQGTRLTVV.

CDR3 in DNA: TGTGCCAGCACCACCACCGGACAGGGCTCCTATAATTCACCCCTCCACTTT. Amino acid sequence: CASTTTGQGSYNSPLHF. The rearrangement links TRBV2 to TRBJ1-6, with 8 bases matching TRBD1. Trimming took 7 bases from V and 0 from J; bases not matched to a gene: 8. The CDR3 length is 17 residues. The V gene's germline CDR1 is SNHLY and CDR2 FYNNEI.